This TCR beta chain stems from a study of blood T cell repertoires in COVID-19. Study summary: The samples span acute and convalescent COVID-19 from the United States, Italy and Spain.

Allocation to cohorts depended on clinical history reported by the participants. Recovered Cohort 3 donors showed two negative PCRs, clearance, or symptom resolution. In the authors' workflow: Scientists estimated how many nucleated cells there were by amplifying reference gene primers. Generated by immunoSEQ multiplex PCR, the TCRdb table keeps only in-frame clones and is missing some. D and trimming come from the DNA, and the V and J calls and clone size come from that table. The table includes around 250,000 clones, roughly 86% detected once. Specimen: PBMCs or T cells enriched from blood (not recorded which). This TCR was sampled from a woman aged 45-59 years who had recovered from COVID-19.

The CDR3 DNA reads as TGTGCCTGGAGGTATAGCGGGAACACCGGGGAGCTGTTTTTT. It yields the protein CAWRYSGNTGELFF. This rearrangement joins TRBV30 to TRBJ2-2; D is possibly TRBD2 (6 bases). The germline gives CDR1 GTSNPN, CDR2 SVGIG (reference sequence). This CDR3 is 14 amino acids long. V lost 3 bases to trimming and J lost 1 base, with 9 bases between them.